Following are 13 T cell receptor beta chains from one sample sequenced in a study of blood T cell repertoires in COVID-19. Generated by immunoSEQ multiplex PCR, the TCRdb table keeps only in-frame clones and is missing some. The top ten clones hold 6% to 6.5% of a sample with fewer than 350,000 clones, approximately 90% of them seen once. The specimen sequenced was PBMCs or T cells enriched from blood (not recorded which). These TCRs come from a middle-aged woman who had recovered from COVID-19.

Comment on this clone: Other DNA sequences in this sample translate to the same CDR3. The chain links TRBV7-9 to TRBJ1-1; TRBD1 might be the D (5 bases). V was shortened by 5 bases and J by 1 base, with 8 bases between the two germline ends. This CDR3 has 13 residues. Germline CDR1 SEHNR, CDR2 FQNEAQ (reference sequence). As DNA, the CDR3 is TGTGCCAGCAGCCTTGACAGGAACACTGAAGCTTTCTTT. It encodes CASSLDRNTEAFF.

This clone occurred a few times. The chain recombines TRBV27 with TRBJ1-6; weak D call: TRBD1 (6 bases). Germline CDR1 is MNHEY and CDR2 is SMNVEV (reference sequence). The germline V and J ends were trimmed by 6 bases and 6 bases, with 15 bases remaining between them. The CDR3 has 15 residues. Here the CDR3 reads CASSSSHRANSPLHF. The CDR3 nucleotides are TGTGCCAGCAGCTCCTCTCACAGGGCTAATTCACCCCTCCACTTT.

V is TRBV2 and J is TRBJ1-2; 10 nucleotides agree with TRBD1. Per the germline V gene, CDR1 is SNHLY and CDR2 is FYNNEI. The V gene end was trimmed by 3 bases and the J gene end by 5 bases; junction bases not matched to a gene: 3. The CDR3 has 14 amino acids. CDR3 sequence (DNA): TGTGCCAGCAGTGATCAGGGACAGGGGTATGGCTACACCTTC. It yields the protein CASSDQGQGYGYTF.

The rearrangement joins TRBV18 to TRBJ2-3; a weak D match, TRBD1 (7 bases). This CDR3 region has 14 residues. V dropped 6 bases and J dropped 1 base, with 11 bases sitting between them. The germline V gene encodes CDR1 KGHSH and CDR2 LQKENI. CDR3 region: CASSEGAGTDTQYF. The DNA of the CDR3 is TGTGCCAGCTCGGAGGGGGCAGGCACAGATACGCAGTATTTT.

This clone was detected a few times. The chain recombines TRBV5-1 with TRBJ2-5; D is uncertain. Between the trimmed V and J ends, which lost 5 bases and 3 bases, there was a span of 11 bases. CDR3 size: 13 residues. Germline CDR1 reads SGHRS; CDR2 reads YFSETQ. This CDR3 reads CASRLYPEETQYF. The CDR3 nucleotides are TGCGCCAGCAGGCTGTATCCGGAAGAGACCCAGTACTTC.

The J gene is TRBJ2-3, the V gene TRBV30, with D possibly TRBD2 on 6 matching bases. Germline V gives CDR1 GTSNPN, CDR2 SVGIG (reference sequence). V lost 3 bases to trimming and J lost 10 bases, with 14 bases between them. This CDR3 is built from 12 residues. CDR3 amino acids: CAWREGGKAQYF. CDR3 sequence (DNA): TGTGCCTGGAGAGAAGGCGGGAAAGCGCAGTATTTT.

This chain joins TRBV5-1 and TRBJ2-5; TRBD1 matches 7 bases. The length of the CDR3 is 12 residues. CDR1 is SGHRS and CDR2 is YFSETQ in the germline V gene. The V and J ends lost 7 bases and 4 bases, in that order; junction bases with no gene match: 4. The CDR3 protein is CASGQGVETQYF. The CDR3 nucleotides are TGCGCCAGCGGCCAGGGGGTAGAGACCCAGTACTTC.

The rearrangement links TRBV18 to TRBJ2-5; possible D gene TRBD2, 6 bases. This CDR3 has 13 amino acids. Trimming cost V 4 bases and J 1 base, with 7 bases left between them. In germline, CDR1 is KGHSH, CDR2 LQKENI. The CDR3 sequence is CASSREVQETQYF. CDR3 DNA: TGTGCCAGCTCACGGGAGGTCCAAGAGACCCAGTACTTC.

The V gene is TRBV18, the J gene TRBJ2-2; D perhaps matches TRBD2 (5 bases). Trimming stripped 3 bases from V and 4 bases from J, with 12 bases between. The CDR3 is 15 amino acids. CDR1 and CDR2 (germline): KGHSH, LQKENI. This CDR3 reads CASSPPAGLTGELFF. The CDR3 DNA reads TGTGCCAGCTCACCCCCGGCGGGCCTCACCGGGGAGCTGTTTTTT.

The chain joins TRBV7-8 to TRBJ2-3; a possible D gene is TRBD2 (5 bases). Trimming stripped 5 bases from V and 6 bases from J, with 9 bases between. CDR1 is SGHVS and CDR2 is FQNEAQ in the germline V gene. CDR3 length: 12 amino acids. The CDR3 spells CASSHGGDTQYF. In nucleotides, the CDR3 is TGTGCCAGCAGCCACGGAGGTGATACGCAGTATTTT.

J is TRBJ2-1 and V is TRBV11-1; 8 nucleotides match TRBD1. In germline, CDR1 is SGHAT, CDR2 FQDESV (reference sequence). J lost 7 bases, V lost 3 bases, and 8 bases had no gene match. This CDR3 has 15 residues. The CDR3 loop is CASSLIDRGPNEQFF. CDR3 sequence (DNA): TGTGCCAGCAGCTTGATTGACAGGGGTCCGAATGAGCAGTTCTTC.

This chain links TRBV6-6 with TRBJ2-7, with 8 nucleotides matching TRBD2. This CDR3 spans 14 amino acids. V lost 10 bases, J lost 0 bases, and 8 bases stayed unmatched. CDR1 is MNHNY, CDR2 SVGAGI, per germline (reference sequence). In DNA, the CDR3 is TGTGCCACCCACCGGGGGGGCAGCTCCTACGAGCAGTACTTC. Translation: CATHRGGSSYEQYF.

This rearrangement joins TRBV10-3 to TRBJ1-1, with 10 nucleotides matching TRBD1. The CDR3 is 15 amino acids. V gave up 7 bases and J gave up 6 bases; unmatched junction bases: 11. Per germline, CDR1 ENHRY and CDR2 SYGVKD. The CDR3, as DNA: TGTGCCATCAACGGGACAGGGGATCTCTTCGCTGAAGCTTTCTTT. Its translation: CAINGTGDLFAEAFF.